The source of this TCR beta chain is a study of technical replicates of blood from a handful of donors (dated by TCRdb to about 2017). Notes on this clone: Its antigen is not yet known. The sample holds no much larger clone one base away, and base qualities are not on file.

Including the terminal cysteine and phenylalanine, the CDR3 comprises 14 residues. Solely the CDR3 DNA is kept, with 42 bases framed from the first base. Trimming removed 5 bases from V and 3 bases from J; the gene matches leave 3 bases unexplained. The germline V gene (reference sequence) provides CDR1 SEHNR and CDR2 FQNEAQ. Libraries were built with the immunoSEQ multiplex PCR assay. TCRdb took over this immuneACCESS table, retaining in-frame rearrangements with V and J assigned. Such tables are incomplete; in checked studies, under half of the missing clones stem from an unresolved V gene, and the remainder is unexplained. In this sample the table shows about 59,000 clones, around nine tenths of which occur a single time. 4% to 6.5% of the sample comes from the top ten.

The chain was built from TRBV7-9 and TRBJ2-2; TRBD2 aligns with 7 central bases. Input material: PBMCs. The source of this sequence is a human donor in good health. Some clones in this sample may be carry-over from other donors' samples. The CDR3 is CASSGTIYTGELFF. In nucleotides, the sequence is TGTGCCAGCAGCGGGACTATCTACACCGGGGAGCTGTTTTTT.